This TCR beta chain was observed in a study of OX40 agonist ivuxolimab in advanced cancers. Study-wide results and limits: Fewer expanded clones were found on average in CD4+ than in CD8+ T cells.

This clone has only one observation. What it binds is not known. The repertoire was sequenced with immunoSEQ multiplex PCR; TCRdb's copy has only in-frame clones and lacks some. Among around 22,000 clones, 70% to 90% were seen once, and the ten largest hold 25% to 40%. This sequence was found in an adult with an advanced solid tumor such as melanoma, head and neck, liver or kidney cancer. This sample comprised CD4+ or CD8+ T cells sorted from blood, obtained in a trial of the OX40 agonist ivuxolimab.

The CDR3 region has the DNA TGTGCCAGCAGCGTATACGATGGAGCTGGGGCCTATGGCTACACCTTC. This gives the protein CASSVYDGAGAYGYTF. V gene TRBV9 combines with J gene TRBJ1-2, with D possibly matching TRBD1 (5 bases). The CDR3 has 16 amino acids. Trimming removed 1 base from V and 4 bases from J, with 17 bases in between. Germline V gives CDR1 SGDLS, CDR2 YYNGEE.